The 29 T cell receptor beta chains listed next were all sequenced from one sample in a study of cytomegalovirus exposure and HLA in healthy donors. Method: immunoSEQ multiplex PCR; TCRdb's copy keeps in-frame clones and lacks some. The sample yields some 45,000 clones, 94% seen once. The specimen sequenced was PBMCs. These receptors were collected from a woman aged 18-29 years in good health and CMV-seropositive.

V gene TRBV6-1 combines with J gene TRBJ2-1; D remains ambiguous. The CDR3 consists of 15 residues. V was clipped by 4 bases and J by 7 bases, with 17 bases between them. CDR1 is MNHNS and CDR2 is SASEGT in the germline V gene. The CDR3 spells CASSGSYEPPNEQFF. For the CDR3, the DNA is TGTGCCAGCAGTGGAAGCTACGAACCTCCAAATGAGCAGTTCTTC.

The chain uses TRBV9 and TRBJ1-2, with TRBD1 identical over 9 bases. With 3 bases clipped from V and 7 bases from J, the junction kept 10 bases outside the gene matches. Looked up from germline, CDR1 is SGDLS and CDR2 is YYNGEE. This CDR3 region has 15 residues. The CDR3: CASSGGTGTYRGYTF. The CDR3 nucleotides read TGTGCCAGCAGCGGGGGGACAGGGACATATCGTGGCTACACCTTC.

The CDR3 sequence is CAISESLAGGIYEQYF. CDR3 sequence (DNA): TGTGCCATCAGTGAGTCCTTAGCAGGGGGCATCTACGAGCAGTACTTC. The chain is built from TRBV10-3 and TRBJ2-7; 8 bases line up with TRBD1. Losses at the gene ends were 0 bases for V and 3 bases for J; bases not matched to a gene: 7. The CDR3 covers 16 residues. The germline CDR1 and CDR2 sequences are ENHRY and SYGVKD.

This chain joins TRBV7-2 and TRBJ2-1; D perhaps matches TRBD2 (6 bases). Trimming pared 5 bases from V and 6 bases from J, leaving 11 bases between. The CDR3 is 13 amino acids. CDR1 is SGHTA and CDR2 is FQGNSA in the germline V gene. In nucleotides, the CDR3 is TGTGCCAGCAGCGGACGACTAGGCAATGAGCAGTTCTTC. Translating gives CASSGRLGNEQFF.

This chain uses TRBV5-1 with TRBJ2-3, with 13 nucleotides matching TRBD2. The V segment lost 0 bases and the J segment 4 bases; nucleotides outside the gene matches: 5. The CDR3 loop spans 17 amino acids. CDR1 SGHRS and CDR2 YFSETQ come from the germline V gene. CDR3 in amino acids: CASSLGTSGSPADTQYF. The DNA for the CDR3 is TGCGCCAGCAGCTTGGGGACTAGCGGGAGTCCGGCAGATACGCAGTATTTT.

The chain employs TRBV15 and TRBJ2-7; TRBD2 is a possible D gene (7 bases). Looked up from germline, CDR1 is LNHNV and CDR2 is YYDKDF (reference sequence). This CDR3 has 15 amino acids. Between the trimmed V and J ends, which lost 3 bases and 2 bases, there was a span of 14 bases. The CDR3: CATSSSRGGAYEQYF. CDR3 DNA sequence: TGTGCCACCAGCAGTTCCCGAGGGGGGGCCTACGAGCAGTACTTC.

This chain links TRBV29-1 with TRBJ2-1, with 8 bases that match TRBD2. Losses at the gene ends were 4 bases for V and 5 bases for J; bases not matched to a gene: 7. The germline V gene has CDR1 SQVTM and CDR2 ANQGSEA. This CDR3 contains 14 residues. CDR3 coding DNA: TGCAGCGTTGTAGGCGGGAGGAAAAACAATGAGCAGTTCTTC. It codes for CSVVGGRKNNEQFF.

In this sample, this clone turned up once. The V call is TRBV5-1, the J call TRBJ2-7, with unresolved D. The CDR3 covers 13 residues. The germline V gene encodes CDR1 SGHRS and CDR2 YFSETQ. Trimming left V 7 bases short and J 7 bases short, with 18 bases between. CDR3 DNA sequence: TGCGCCAGCGGAGAGGAGAGCCTTAGGGAGCAGTACTTC. Its translation is CASGEESLREQYF.

The V call is TRBV7-6, the J call TRBJ2-1, with 7 nucleotides matching TRBD2. This CDR3 spans 17 amino acids. J gave up 0 bases and V 5 bases, and 10 bases lay outside the gene matches. Germline CDR1 is SGHVS and CDR2 is FNYEAQ. Here the CDR3 reads CASSGLAERGSYNEQFF. The DNA of the CDR3 is TGTGCCAGCAGCGGGCTAGCGGAGAGGGGCTCCTACAATGAGCAGTTCTTC.

The chain links TRBV18 to TRBJ1-5, with D perhaps TRBD1 (5 bases). The CDR3 length is 14 residues. The germline V gene has CDR1 KGHSH and CDR2 LQKENI. The V gene lost 3 bases and the J gene lost 3 bases, with 9 bases spanning the gap. Here the CDR3 DNA reads TGTGCCAGCTCACCCGGACACCTCAATCAGCCCCAGCATTTT. It translates to CASSPGHLNQPQHF.

This clone appeared a few times. This chain links TRBV13 with TRBJ2-1; 7 bases line up with TRBD2. After removal of 4 bases from V and 6 bases from J, the junction contained 15 bases not matched to a gene. The CDR3 length is 17 residues. Germline CDR1 is PRHDT and CDR2 is FYEKMQ (reference sequence). The CDR3: CASSSTSRLGGGNEQFF. The CDR3, as DNA: TGTGCCAGCAGCTCGACATCCAGACTAGGCGGGGGCAATGAGCAGTTCTTC.

The chain recombines TRBV19 with TRBJ1-5, with 7 bases matching TRBD1. Germline V gives CDR1 LNHDA, CDR2 SQIVND (reference sequence). V dropped 10 bases and J dropped 5; count of bases not matched to a gene: 5. The CDR3 covers 12 residues. The DNA of the CDR3 is TGTGCCACCAGACAGGGTTATCAGCCCCAGCATTTT. Its protein product is CATRQGYQPQHF.

The chain has TRBV10-3 and TRBJ2-5; the D gene is possibly TRBD2 (6 bases). The germline V and J ends were trimmed by 3 bases and 4 bases, with 21 bases remaining between them. Germline V gene sequence: CDR1 ENHRY, CDR2 SYGVKD. The CDR3 sequence is 17 residues long. CDR3 sequence: CAISDLDRIAVGETQYF. CDR3 coding DNA: TGTGCCATCAGTGACCTTGATCGTATAGCGGTGGGAGAGACCCAGTACTTC.

The chain recombines TRBV7-9 with TRBJ2-1, with 12 bases that match TRBD2. J lost 6 bases, V lost 1 base, and 4 bases had no gene match. CDR1 SEHNR and CDR2 FQNEAQ come from the germline V gene (reference sequence). The CDR3 has 16 residues. CDR3 protein: CASSLDVLAGGNEQFF. For the CDR3, the DNA is TGTGCCAGCAGCTTAGATGTACTAGCGGGAGGCAATGAGCAGTTCTTC.

The chain carries TRBV5-3 and TRBJ2-4; maybe TRBD1 (5 bases). TRBV5-3 is annotated as an ORF whose role is uncertain. With 0 bases removed from V and 10 bases from J, the gap between germline ends came to 17 bases. This CDR3 is built from 15 residues. CDR3 region: CARSLVRVMGRIQYF. CDR3 nucleotide sequence: TGTGCCAGAAGCTTGGTACGCGTAATGGGGCGGATTCAGTACTTC.

CDR3 in amino acids: CASSLRNPGLALSYNEQFF. The CDR3 coding sequence is TGTGCCAGCAGCTTAAGAAATCCGGGACTAGCCCTATCCTACAATGAGCAGTTCTTC. This chain uses TRBV7-3 with TRBJ2-1, with 9 nucleotides matching TRBD2. Germline CDR1 and CDR2: SGHTA and FQGTGA. The CDR3 covers 19 residues. V trimming: 1 base; J trimming: 1 base; junction bases outside the gene matches: 11.

The J gene is TRBJ1-5, the V gene TRBV28, with 10 bases aligning to TRBD1. The CDR3 length is 16 residues. V shed 6 bases and J 2 bases; nucleotides not matched to a gene: 7. CDR1 and CDR2 from the germline V gene are MDHEN and SYDVKM. As DNA, the CDR3 is TGTGCCAGCAGCGAACAGACAGGGGGCGGCAATCAGCCCCAGCATTTT. Protein sequence: CASSEQTGGGNQPQHF.

This clone was detected once. V usage is TRBV7-8 and J usage is TRBJ2-2; 11 nucleotides match TRBD2. This CDR3 contains 18 residues. The germline gives CDR1 SGHVS, CDR2 FQNEAQ. J was trimmed by 4 bases and V by 2 bases; bases with no gene match: 9. Written as DNA, the CDR3 is TGTGCCAGCAGCTTATATCGACTAGCGGGACGGGGCACCGGGGAGCTGTTTTTT. Protein sequence: CASSLYRLAGRGTGELFF. The entire variable domain, with the rest obtained from reference TRBV7-8 and TRBJ2-2, is as follows: GAGVSQSPRYKVAKRGQDVALRCDPISGHVSLFWYQQALGQGPEFLTYFQNEAQLDKSGLPSDRFFAERPEGSVSTLKIQRTQQEDSAVYLCASSLYRLAGRGTGELFFGEGSRLTVL.

This chain connects TRBV5-4 to TRBJ1-1; tentatively, D is TRBD1 (6 bases). Germline CDR1 reads SGHNT; CDR2 reads YYREEE (reference sequence). The ends were cut back, 4 bases at V and 0 bases at J, with 13 bases in the middle. This CDR3 region has 15 residues. The CDR3 bases are TGTGCCAGCAGCAGACGGGACATTATGAACACTGAAGCTTTCTTT. Protein product: CASSRRDIMNTEAFF.

The chain has TRBV30 and TRBJ1-1, with a weak D call TRBD1 (5 bases). The CDR3 extends over 11 amino acids. Germline V lookup: CDR1 GTSNPN, CDR2 SVGIG (reference sequence). Trimming removed 1 base at V and 8 bases at J, with 8 bases between. CDR3 residues: CAWSGEGEAFF. Here the CDR3 DNA reads TGTGCCTGGAGTGGGGAGGGGGAAGCTTTCTTT.

In this sample, this clone turned up once. The V gene is TRBV14, the J gene TRBJ2-7; 9 nucleotides align to TRBD1. The length of the CDR3 is 15 residues. The V gene's germline CDR1 is SGHDN and CDR2 FVKESK. V dropped 2 bases and J dropped 3; count of bases not matched to a gene: 5. CDR3 region: CASSQYRGRVYEQYF. CDR3 nucleotides: TGTGCCAGCAGCCAATACAGGGGGCGCGTCTACGAGCAGTACTTC.

V is TRBV28 and J is TRBJ1-2; TRBD1 matches 9 bases. Germline CDR1 MDHEN, CDR2 SYDVKM. The V gene end was trimmed by 5 bases and the J gene end by 4 bases; junction bases not matched to a gene: 8. The CDR3 runs 15 residues. CDR3: CASSPLQGATYGYTF. The CDR3 coding sequence is TGTGCCAGCAGTCCACTACAGGGGGCTACCTATGGCTACACCTTC.

The chain's CDR3 is CASSPPRGRERQETQYF. CDR3 coding DNA: TGTGCCAGCAGTCCCCCCCGTGGGCGGGAGAGGCAAGAGACCCAGTACTTC. The J gene is TRBJ2-5, the V gene TRBV28, with 7 positions matching TRBD2. Losses at the gene ends were 5 bases for V and 2 bases for J; bases not matched to a gene: 14. Germline CDR1 reads MDHEN; CDR2 reads SYDVKM. CDR3 size: 17 residues.

CDR3 sequence (DNA): TGTGCCAGCTCACCAGGGGCTAGCCCCCGGAGGGCCCAGTACTTC. Translation gives CASSPGASPRRAQYF. This chain uses TRBV18 with TRBJ2-5; a possible D gene is TRBD2 (6 bases). The CDR3 runs 15 residues. CDR1 is KGHSH and CDR2 is LQKENI in the germline V gene. V dropped 2 bases and J dropped 9 bases, with 19 bases sitting between them.

The chain uses TRBV29-1 and TRBJ1-2; a possible D gene is TRBD1 (6 bases). The V gene lost 1 base and the J gene lost 4 bases, with 7 bases spanning the gap. The CDR3 consists of 12 residues. Germline V gives CDR1 SQVTM, CDR2 ANQGSEA. CDR3 amino acids: CSVEGRGYGYTF. The DNA for the CDR3 is TGCAGCGTTGAAGGCAGGGGCTATGGCTACACCTTC.

V usage is TRBV11-3 and J usage is TRBJ2-5, with D perhaps matching TRBD2 (6 bases). Deletions cut 5 bases from V and 2 bases from J, with 9 bases between. Germline-derived CDR1 and CDR2 are SGHNT and YENEEA. The CDR3 sequence is 13 residues long. The CDR3 region has the DNA TGTGCCAGCAGCCAGGGACTTCAAGAGACCCAGTACTTC. The encoded protein is CASSQGLQETQYF.

This rearrangement joins TRBV28 to TRBJ1-1; D possibly corresponds to TRBD1 (6 bases). The CDR3 contains 13 residues. V gave up 8 bases and J gave up 10 bases, with 20 bases separating them. Germline assignment: CDR1 MDHEN and CDR2 SYDVKM. The DNA of the CDR3 is TGTGCCAGCCATCTGAGCCGCCAGGGGTCAGCTTTCTTT. Protein sequence: CASHLSRQGSAFF.

This chain joins TRBV11-2 and TRBJ2-2, with a tentative D call TRBD2 (5 bases). Trimming stripped 3 bases from V and 8 bases from J, with 10 bases between. CDR1 is SGHAT, CDR2 FQNNGV, per germline. CDR3 length equals 13 residues. The CDR3 reads CASSLEVRGELFF. The CDR3 DNA follows: TGTGCCAGCAGCTTGGAGGTCCGAGGGGAGCTGTTTTTT.

This sequence joins TRBV6-1 and TRBJ1-5; 10 nucleotides agree with TRBD1. V lost 7 bases to trimming and J lost 2 bases; unmatched junction nucleotides: 5. This CDR3 region has 15 residues. The germline gives CDR1 MNHNS, CDR2 SASEGT. The CDR3: CASNQDRGGNQPQHF. CDR3 bases: TGTGCCAGCAACCAGGACAGGGGGGGCAATCAGCCCCAGCATTTT.